The 27 T cell receptor beta chains below come from one sample, sequenced in a study of T cell repertoires in cytomegalovirus infection. TCRdb re-derived calls from the reads in MiXCR, one entry per CDR3 protein. The sample holds around 740,000 distinct CDR3 sequences, roughly 36% seen once. Specimen: PBMCs. The receptors were gathered from a human donor in good health (CMV status not recorded). Some clones in this sample may be carry-over from other donors' samples.

A note on this clonotype: A clone one base away is much larger, so this may be a read error. This chain connects TRBV7-2 to TRBJ2-7, with 9 bases fitting TRBD1. The germline V gene encodes CDR1 SGHTA and CDR2 FQGNSA. The CDR3 totals 15 residues. The chain's CDR3 is CASSYVPGQGYKQYF. The DNA of the CDR3 is TGTGCCAGCAGTTACGTCCCGGGACAGGGCTACAAGCAGTACTTC. The complete variable domain, with remaining parts taken from reference TRBV7-2 and TRBJ2-7, reads GAGVSQSPSNKVTEKGKDVELRCDPISGHTALYWYRQSLGQGLEFLIYFQGNSAPDKSGLPSDRFSAERTGGSVSTLTIQRTQQEDSAVYLCASSYVPGQGYKQYFGPGTRLTVT.

The V and J genes are TRBV28 and TRBJ2-5; 10 positions agree with TRBD1. The germline gives CDR1 MDHEN, CDR2 SYDVKM. The ends lost 3 bases at V and 5 bases at J; junction bases unmatched: 6. The CDR3 runs to 15 residues. The CDR3 region has the DNA TGTGCCAGCAGTTTCCAGACAGGGGGCGGGGAGACCCAGTACTTC. Translating it yields CASSFQTGGGETQYF.

This clonotype appeared many times. The rearrangement uses TRBV7-9 and TRBJ2-7; 10 nucleotides line up with TRBD1. V was pared by 0 bases and J by 6 bases, with 5 bases of the junction left unmatched. This CDR3 is 15 amino acids long. Per germline, CDR1 SEHNR and CDR2 FQNEAQ (reference sequence). The CDR3 loop is CASSLATGQGGEQYF. The DNA for the CDR3 is TGTGCCAGCAGCTTAGCGACAGGACAGGGGGGCGAGCAGTACTTC. Filled out from reference TRBV7-9 and TRBJ2-7, the complete variable domain reads DTGVSQNPRHKITKRGQNVTFRCDPISEHNRLYWYRQTLGQGPEFLTYFQNEAQLEKSRLLSDRFSAERPKGSFSTLEIQRTEQGDSAMYLCASSLATGQGGEQYFGPGTRLTVT.

The chain uses TRBV12-3 or TRBV12-4 and TRBJ2-1; the D gene is possibly TRBD1 (5 bases). The V end lost 3 bases, the J end lost 5 bases, and 8 bases lay between the germline ends. CDR3 size: 13 residues. The CDR3 region is CASSFRVHNEQFF. DNA for the CDR3: TGTGCCAGCAGTTTCAGGGTGCACAATGAGCAGTTCTTC.

V and J are TRBV2 and TRBJ2-3; 8 bases match TRBD2. The length of the CDR3 is 13 residues. Germline V lookup: CDR1 SNHLY, CDR2 FYNNEI. After removal of 7 bases from V and 4 bases from J, the junction contained 4 bases not matched to a gene. The CDR3: CASNWREADTQYF. In DNA, the CDR3 is TGTGCCAGCAATTGGCGGGAGGCAGATACGCAGTATTTT.

This clonotype was counted ten times or more. The rearrangement uses TRBV20-1 and TRBJ2-5; TRBD2 aligns across 7 bases. CDR1 and CDR2 from the germline V gene are DFQATT and SNEGSKA (reference sequence). The CDR3 spans 16 residues. The ends lost 0 bases at V and 7 bases at J; junction bases unmatched: 14. CDR3 in amino acids: CSARDQGGSHDGTQYF. Here the CDR3 DNA reads TGCAGTGCTAGAGATCAAGGCGGGAGCCACGACGGGACCCAGTACTTC.

This chain links TRBV6-5 with TRBJ2-7; 12 bases agree with TRBD2. V gave up 6 bases and J gave up 3 bases; unmatched junction bases: 9. The germline V gene encodes CDR1 MNHEY and CDR2 SVGAGI. This CDR3 spans 16 amino acids. The CDR3 coding sequence is TGTGCCAGCAGGAGAGGGACTAGCGGGCCACACTACGAGCAGTACTTC. Residues: CASRRGTSGPHYEQYF.

V and J are TRBV15 and TRBJ2-3; TRBD1 is a possible D gene (6 bases). This CDR3 spans 17 amino acids. The V gene lost 6 bases and the J gene lost 1 base, with 20 bases spanning the gap. CDR1 is LNHNV and CDR2 is YYDKDF in the germline V gene (reference sequence). CDR3 region: CATSPLSGQLGTDTQYF. Here the CDR3 DNA reads TGTGCCACCAGTCCCCTCTCTGGACAGCTAGGCACAGATACGCAGTATTTT.

V gene TRBV28 combines with J gene TRBJ1-1, with D hard to call. This CDR3 is 18 amino acids long. V lost 4 bases to trimming and J lost 1 base, with 22 bases between them. Germline CDR1 and CDR2: MDHEN and SYDVKM. This CDR3 reads CASSSPRGQAARNTEAFF. In DNA form, the CDR3 reads TGTGCCAGCAGTTCCCCCCGCGGGCAGGCTGCGAGGAACACTGAAGCTTTCTTT.

CDR3 residues: CASTERGQPQHF. For the CDR3, the DNA is TGTGCCAGTACCGAAAGAGGTCAGCCCCAGCATTTT. The V gene is TRBV19, the J gene TRBJ1-5; D call uncertain. Trimming pared 7 bases from V and 6 bases from J, leaving 10 bases between. The CDR3 sequence is 12 residues long. CDR1 LNHDA and CDR2 SQIVND come from the germline V gene (reference sequence).

The genes are TRBV20-1 and TRBJ1-1; the D gene is possibly TRBD1 (5 bases). The CDR3 loop spans 15 amino acids. CDR1 is DFQATT and CDR2 is SNEGSKA in the germline V gene (reference sequence). The ends were cut back, 5 bases at V and 1 base at J, with 17 bases in the middle. The CDR3 loop is CSAVRASVGNTEAFF. The DNA for the CDR3 is TGCAGTGCTGTCAGGGCGTCGGTCGGGAACACTGAAGCTTTCTTT.

The genes are TRBV2 and TRBJ2-3, with TRBD1 as a possible D gene (6 bases). CDR3 size: 14 residues. V lost 10 bases, J lost 2 bases, and 16 bases lay in between. The germline gives CDR1 SNHLY, CDR2 FYNNEI. CDR3 in DNA: TGTGCCACCTCGCAGGGGCTATTCACAGATACGCAGTATTTT. This translates into CATSQGLFTDTQYF. Variable domain in full (rest from reference TRBV2 and TRBJ2-3): EPEVTQTPSHQVTQMGQEVILRCVPISNHLYFYWYRQILGQKVEFLVSFYNNEISEKSEIFDDQFSVERPDGSNFTLKIRSTKLEDSAMYFCATSQGLFTDTQYFGPGTRLTVL.

The V and J genes are TRBV28 and TRBJ2-4; D may be TRBD2 (6 bases). Trimming took off 6 bases at V and 8 bases at J, with 14 bases between the two ends. CDR1 is MDHEN and CDR2 is SYDVKM in the germline V gene. This CDR3 comprises 13 residues. CDR3 sequence: CASRPTRGYIQYF. The DNA of the CDR3 is TGTGCCAGCAGGCCTACCCGGGGGTACATTCAGTACTTC.

This clonotype occurred once. This chain connects TRBV7-2 to TRBJ1-2, with a weak D call TRBD1 (5 bases). V lost 2 bases and J 7 bases, leaving 11 bases between the germline ends. CDR3 length: 13 amino acids. Germline CDR1 and CDR2: SGHTA and FQGNSA. The CDR3 bases are TGTGCCAGCAGCTTATCCAGGGATGGTGGCTACACCTTC. Residues: CASSLSRDGGYTF. Variable domain in full (rest from reference TRBV7-2 and TRBJ1-2): GAGVSQSPSNKVTEKGKDVELRCDPISGHTALYWYRQSLGQGLEFLIYFQGNSAPDKSGLPSDRFSAERTGGSVSTLTIQRTQQEDSAVYLCASSLSRDGGYTFGSGTRLTVV.

The chain employs TRBV7-9 and TRBJ2-1; 7 bases match TRBD2. V was clipped by 6 bases and J by 0 bases; unmatched bases: 5. Germline-derived CDR1 and CDR2 are SEHNR and FQNEAQ (reference sequence). This CDR3 has 15 residues. CDR3 protein: CASRGGGSSYNEQFF. The CDR3 DNA sequence: TGTGCCAGCAGGGGGGGGGGGAGCTCCTACAATGAGCAGTTCTTC.

The rearrangement links TRBV6-8 to TRBJ1-5, with D possibly TRBD1 on 6 matching bases. The V end was cut by 7 bases, the J end by 2 bases, with 15 bases between. CDR3 size: 15 residues. Germline lookup yields CDR1 MNHGY and CDR2 SAAAGT. CDR3 in amino acids: CASTGRGLGNQPQHF. For the CDR3, the DNA is TGTGCCAGCACGGGCAGGGGATTAGGCAATCAGCCCCAGCATTTT.

The CDR3 sequence is CASSPPGLAGERAKTQYF. In DNA form, the CDR3 reads TGTGCCAGCAGCCCGCCGGGACTAGCGGGAGAGCGTGCAAAGACCCAGTACTTC. The gene calls are TRBV6-6 and TRBJ2-5; TRBD2 agrees at 14 bases. This CDR3 region has 18 residues. Trimming cost V 6 bases and J 6 bases; bases outside gene matches: 15. Germline V gives CDR1 MNHNY, CDR2 SVGAGI (reference sequence).

This clonotype appeared a few times. The chain is built from TRBV24-1 and TRBJ2-3; D is uncertain. Germline V gene sequence: CDR1 KGHDR, CDR2 SFDVKD. The CDR3 totals 13 residues. V was cut by 6 bases and J by 3 bases, with 9 bases left in between. The DNA of the CDR3 is TGTGCCACCAGTTCGACCCCGACAGATACGCAGTATTTT. Translating it yields CATSSTPTDTQYF.

The V call is TRBV7-9, the J call TRBJ2-3, with TRBD2 as a possible D gene (5 bases). CDR1 is SEHNR and CDR2 is FQNEAQ in the germline V gene (reference sequence). The CDR3 is 14 residues long. The V gene lost 1 base and the J gene lost 6 bases, with 11 bases spanning the gap. DNA of the CDR3: TGTGCCAGCAGCTTAGGAGGGTTGATTGATACGCAGTATTTT. It translates to CASSLGGLIDTQYF.

This clonotype was observed a few times. This chain joins TRBV7-2 and TRBJ1-3; no reliable D call. The V gene lost 2 bases and the J gene lost 4 bases, with 6 bases spanning the gap. The CDR3 is 13 residues long. Germline V CDR1 and CDR2: SGHTA, FQGNSA. In DNA, the CDR3 is TGTGCCAGCAGCTTATTTACGGGAAACACCATATATTTT. This codes for CASSLFTGNTIYF.

The chain couples TRBV7-9 to TRBJ2-1; the D call may be TRBD1 or TRBD2 (5 bases each). The CDR3 contains 14 residues. V lost 2 bases and J lost 14, with 19 bases in between. Germline CDR1 and CDR2: SEHNR and FQNEAQ (reference sequence). The CDR3 protein is CASSLPGTDSDKFF. The DNA for the CDR3 is TGTGCCAGCAGCTTACCCGGGACGGACTCCGACAAGTTCTTC. Together with reference TRBV7-9 and TRBJ2-1, the CDR3 gives the full variable domain: DTGVSQNPRHKITKRGQNVTFRCDPISEHNRLYWYRQTLGQGPEFLTYFQNEAQLEKSRLLSDRFSAERPKGSFSTLEIQRTEQGDSAMYLCASSLPGTDSDKFFGPGTRLTVL.

This clonotype was counted between two and nine times. V gene TRBV28 combines with J gene TRBJ2-1; 8 nucleotides align to TRBD1. The CDR3 has 18 residues. The V segment lost 2 bases and the J segment 6 bases; nucleotides outside the gene matches: 15. CDR1 and CDR2 (germline): MDHEN, SYDVKM. The CDR3 is CASSLRFRTGRKVNEQFF. The CDR3 bases are TGTGCCAGCAGTTTAAGATTCCGGACAGGGAGGAAGGTCAATGAGCAGTTCTTC.

This clonotype was seen a handful of times. The rearrangement links TRBV2 to TRBJ2-6, with 9 positions matching TRBD1. Looked up from germline, CDR1 is SNHLY and CDR2 is FYNNEI. CDR3 size: 16 residues. Germline trimming cut 8 bases from V and 3 bases from J; bases unmatched to any gene: 8. For the CDR3, the DNA is TGTGCCAGCTGGGGACAGGGTGAGGATGGGGCCAACGTCCTGACTTTC. Protein product: CASWGQGEDGANVLTF.

The table lists this clonotype with a count of one. The chain recombines TRBV20-1 with TRBJ1-4; D is unclear. V dropped 3 bases and J dropped 5 bases, with 7 bases sitting between them. Germline CDR1 is DFQATT and CDR2 is SNEGSKA (reference sequence). The CDR3 totals 12 residues. The CDR3 sequence is CSASASNEKLFF. DNA of the CDR3: TGCAGTGCTAGCGCCAGCAATGAAAAACTGTTTTTT.

J is TRBJ2-7 and V is TRBV7-1, with TRBD1 identical over 11 bases. TRBV7-1 is sorted into the ORF group, with uncertain function. This CDR3 is 17 amino acids long. With V trimmed by 7 bases and J by 6 bases, 17 bases remained unmatched. The CDR3 nucleotides are TGTGCCAGCACCACCCTGGGAGGGACAGGGGGTCCACTCGAGCAGTACTTC. This translates into CASTTLGGTGGPLEQYF.

This clonotype appeared a few times. This chain links TRBV7-6 with TRBJ2-7, with 8 nucleotides matching TRBD1. Germline V lookup: CDR1 SGHVS, CDR2 FNYEAQ. The trim removed 5 bases at V and 5 bases at J, leaving 11 bases unmatched. This CDR3 is built from 15 residues. In DNA form, the CDR3 reads TGTGCCAGCAGCCGTAGACCGGACAGGGAACACGAGCAGTACTTC. It is translated as CASSRRPDREHEQYF.

This clonotype was picked up many times. The J gene is TRBJ2-4, the V gene TRBV7-9; D uncertain. Trimming cost V 5 bases and J 6 bases, with 17 bases left between them. Germline lookup yields CDR1 SEHNR and CDR2 FQNEAQ (reference sequence). The CDR3 spans 15 residues. The CDR3 protein is CASSLYVAGANIQYF. In DNA, the CDR3 is TGTGCCAGCAGCCTATACGTTGCAGGCGCAAACATTCAGTACTTC.